This passage covers 31 T cell receptor beta chains from one sample sequenced in a study of tumor and adjacent non-tumor tissue in lung cancer. The library came from three nested PCR rounds adapted from ARM-PCR protocols. TCRdb processed the multiplex PCR reads anew with MiXCR; each CDR3 protein has one entry. The data contain around 66,000 distinct CDR3 sequences, 60% to 75% of them singletons. This sample's RNA came from whole unsorted tissue. The sample taken for sequencing was lung tumor tissue. The receptors stem from a man aged 55 to 70 with non-small cell lung cancer.

This clonotype appeared once. Since no conserved phenylalanine or tryptophan closes the CDR3, a read error is the likely cause. The chain is built from TRBV6-1 and TRBJ2-7; 8 bases align to TRBD2. CDR3 size: 15 residues. Germline CDR1 reads MNHNS; CDR2 reads SASEGT. The junction had 14 bases not matched to a gene; V was cut back by 7 bases and J by 6 bases. CDR3 protein: CASKYGSGNQGEQYL. Written as DNA, the CDR3 is TGTGCCAGCAAGTATGGTAGCGGGAACCAGGGCGAGCAGTACTTA.

This clonotype was recorded at least ten times. The chain couples TRBV5-4 to TRBJ2-7; weak D call: TRBD2 (6 bases). The CDR3 sequence is 14 residues long. Trimming stripped 4 bases from V and 3 bases from J, with 14 bases between. Germline lookup yields CDR1 SGHNT and CDR2 YYREEE (reference sequence). The CDR3: CASSPYGGSYEQYF. CDR3 DNA sequence: TGTGCCAGCAGCCCTTACGGGGGTAGCTACGAGCAGTACTTC.

This clonotype was observed a single time. This likely comes from a read error, as the CDR3 has no conserved phenylalanine or tryptophan at its end. Because the CDR3's place on the DNA is in doubt, the DNA is left out and the CDR3 is given as listed by TCRdb. The chain recombines TRBV29-1 with TRBJ2-1; TRBD1 was called by the table and not checked on the DNA. Looked up from germline, CDR1 is SQVTM and CDR2 is ANQGSEA. The CDR3 totals 14 residues, both ends included. The CDR3 loop is CSVHLDRAYNELFY.

This clonotype was detected only once. The conserved final phenylalanine or tryptophan is absent from the CDR3, which likely points to a read error. The chain recombines TRBV6-5 with TRBJ2-7; D tentatively fits TRBD1 or TRBD2 (6 bases each). V was pared by 2 bases and J by 6 bases, with 11 bases between. This CDR3 comprises 13 residues. CDR1 and CDR2 (germline): MNHEY, SVGAGI. This CDR3 is CASSYRGAREQYI. The CDR3 DNA reads as TGTGCCAGCAGTTACAGGGGGGCCCGCGAGCAGTACATC.

As concerns this clonotype: At one of its ends the junction is not consistent with the germline gene, which may arise from a read error. The V and J genes are TRBV5-6 and TRBJ2-1, with TRBD2 identical over 7 bases. Germline assignment: CDR1 SGHDT and CDR2 YYEEEE. There are 15 residues in the CDR3. CDR3 in amino acids: CASSFVSGGYNEQSF. The CDR3 nucleotides read TGTGCCAGCAGCTTCGTTTCGGGAGGCTACAATGAGCAGTCCTTC.

The rearrangement uses TRBV10-2 and TRBJ2-5, with D unclear. Germline V CDR1 and CDR2: WSHSY, SAAADI. The ends were cut back, 6 bases at V and 1 base at J, with 9 bases in the middle. This CDR3 spans 13 amino acids. The CDR3, as DNA: TGCGCCAGCAGCATGATGAGCCAAGAGACCCAGTACTTC. Protein product: CASSMMSQETQYF.

Remarks on this clonotype: This may stem from a read error, because a much larger clone lies one nucleotide away. The CDR3 DNA sequence: TGTGCCAGCAGTTTTCCTGGGTCCCAGCTGAATGAGCAGATCTTC. This sequence encodes CASSFPGSQLNEQIF. The V call is TRBV28, the J call TRBJ2-1; no reliable D call. The CDR3 is made up of 15 amino acids. CDR1 and CDR2 from the germline V gene are MDHEN and SYDVKM.

Points on this clonotype: Mismatch with germline at one junction end may stem from a read error. This chain joins TRBV29-1 and TRBJ2-3; no firm D call. There are 15 residues in the CDR3. The germline gives CDR1 SQVTM, CDR2 ANQGSEA. This CDR3 reads CSVESGSTGTDMQYF. CDR3 DNA sequence: TGCAGCGTTGAGTCCGGGTCGACTGGCACAGATATGCAGTATTTT.

This chain uses TRBV11-3 with TRBJ1-1, with D possibly being TRBD1 (5 bases). The CDR3 extends over 13 amino acids. V lost 10 bases, J lost 3 bases, and 15 bases lay in between. Germline CDR1 and CDR2: SGHNT and YENEEA. CDR3 DNA sequence: TGTGCCAACAGTTATGAGACAGACACTGAAGCTTTCTTT. It yields the protein CANSYETDTEAFF.

This clonotype was seen just once. The chain has TRBV20-1 and TRBJ2-3; 7 positions match TRBD2. V lost 6 bases, J lost 5 bases, and 11 bases stayed unmatched. Germline loops: CDR1 DFQATT, CDR2 SNEGSKA (reference sequence). The CDR3 extends over 14 amino acids. The CDR3 coding sequence is TGCAGTGCCCCACTAGTGGGAGGGGAAGATACGCAGTATTTT. Translated, it gives CSAPLVGGEDTQYF.

As for this clonotype: Here the CDR3 omits its conserved ending phenylalanine or tryptophan, so a read error is the likely source. V usage is TRBV29-1 and J usage is TRBJ2-2; TRBD1 aligns across 7 bases. CDR1 and CDR2 from the germline V gene are SQVTM and ANQGSEA. CDR3 length: 12 residues. CDR3 loop: CIVPAGGGELFS. The CDR3 nucleotides are TGCATCGTTCCCGCAGGGGGCGGGGAGCTGTTTTCT.

Comments on this clonotype: The junction shows a germline mismatch at one end, possibly a read error. V and J are TRBV6-5 and TRBJ2-6, with 10 bases lining up with TRBD1. Germline assignment: CDR1 MNHEY and CDR2 SVGAGI. The CDR3 is made up of 20 amino acids. CDR3 coding DNA: TGTGCCAGTAGTTACCTCCTAAGGACAGGGGGTGCGTTGTGGGCCAACGTCCTGACTTTC. This sequence encodes CASSYLLRTGGALWANVLTF.

This clonotype has only one observation. Since the CDR3 does not end with the conserved phenylalanine or tryptophan, this likely comes from a read error. This sequence joins TRBV20-1 and TRBJ2-7; a possible D gene is TRBD1 (5 bases). The CDR3 spans 16 residues. Germline CDR1 reads DFQATT; CDR2 reads SNEGSKA (reference sequence). V was trimmed by 6 bases and J by 0 bases, leaving 21 bases between them. CDR3 nucleotides: TGCAGTGCCCCCTCCCTGGCACAGGTGGGCTCCTACGAGCAGTACCTC. Translating it yields CSAPSLAQVGSYEQYL.

This clonotype was seen more than once but under ten times. This chain uses TRBV10-3 with TRBJ2-7; the match to TRBD1 covers 7 bases. CDR3 length: 14 amino acids. Germline CDR1 is ENHRY and CDR2 is SYGVKD. With V trimmed by 5 bases and J by 1 base, 5 bases remained unmatched. The CDR3 nucleotides read TGTGCCATCAGTAGGGACAGATCTTCCTACGAGCAGTACTTC. As protein: CAISRDRSSYEQYF.

This clonotype showed up just a few times. This chain links TRBV30 with TRBJ1-4; possibly TRBD1 for D (6 bases). V was trimmed by 1 base and J by 8 bases, leaving 20 bases between them. CDR3 length equals 16 residues. Germline V gives CDR1 GTSNPN, CDR2 SVGIG (reference sequence). The CDR3 reads CAWSDGRHGGGEKLFF. CDR3 coding DNA: TGTGCCTGGAGTGATGGTCGGCACGGGGGCGGGGAAAAACTGTTTTTT.

In the case of this clonotype: The junction departs from germline at one end; a sequencing error may be responsible. This chain uses TRBV29-1 with TRBJ2-7; TRBD2 might be the D (6 bases). The CDR3 is 13 amino acids. Germline loops: CDR1 SQVTM, CDR2 ANQGSEA. CDR3 sequence: CSVDVGGIYEHYF. The DNA of the CDR3 is TGCAGCGTTGACGTTGGGGGGATCTACGAGCACTACTTC.

As concerns this clonotype: The junction shows a germline mismatch at one end, possibly a read error. The chain couples TRBV5-1 to TRBJ1-1; D unclear. The germline V gene encodes CDR1 SGHRS and CDR2 YFSETQ. The CDR3 contains 14 residues. This chain's CDR3 is CASSMNHGNIEAFF. The CDR3 region has the DNA TGCGCCAGCAGCATGAATCACGGGAACATTGAAGCTTTCTTT.

The rearrangement links TRBV28 to TRBJ2-6; D is undetermined. The germline V gene encodes CDR1 MDHEN and CDR2 SYDVKM. This CDR3 comprises 15 residues. The ends were cut back, 5 bases at V and 2 bases at J, with 10 bases in the middle. Here the CDR3 DNA reads TGTGCCAGCAGTAAGAGCATCCCTGGGGCCAACGTCCTGACTTTC. This encodes CASSKSIPGANVLTF. The full variable domain, completed using reference TRBV28 and TRBJ2-6, is DVKVTQSSRYLVKRTGEKVFLECVQDMDHENMFWYRQDPGLGLRLIYFSYDVKMKEKGDIPEGYSVSREKKERFSLILESASTNQTSMYLCASSKSIPGANVLTFGAGSRLTVL.

In regard to this clonotype: The junction does not match germline at one end; this may be a read error. V and J are TRBV20-1 and TRBJ2-7; D is possibly TRBD2 (7 bases). Germline V CDR1 and CDR2: DFQATT, SNEGSKA (reference sequence). CDR3 length: 15 residues. CDR3 nucleotides: TGCAATGCTAGAGTGGGGGGGGCGGACGGCTACGAACAATACTTC. Protein: CNARVGGADGYEQYF.

This clonotype was seen only a few times. At one end the junction does not follow the germline gene, possibly because of a read error. The V call is TRBV20-1, the J call TRBJ2-3; D is ambiguous. Germline loops: CDR1 DFQATT, CDR2 SNEGSKA (reference sequence). The CDR3 has 15 residues. The chain's CDR3 is CSARDPQKSTATHYF. Written as DNA, the CDR3 is TGCAGTGCTAGAGATCCGCAGAAGAGCACAGCTACGCATTATTTT.

With respect to this clonotype: A junction end diverges from the germline sequence, so it may reflect a read error. CDR3 sequence: CSARKRTQTSYERCF. DNA for the CDR3: TGCAGTGCTAGAAAACGGACACAGACCTCCTACGAGCGGTGCTTC. This sequence joins TRBV20-1 and TRBJ2-7; either TRBD1 or TRBD2 may supply D (5 bases each). Germline values: CDR1 DFQATT, CDR2 SNEGSKA (reference sequence). The CDR3 covers 15 residues.

At least ten counts were recorded for this clonotype. This chain joins TRBV20-1 and TRBJ2-3, with D possibly TRBD2 on 6 matching bases. Germline-derived CDR1 and CDR2 are DFQATT and SNEGSKA (reference sequence). The CDR3 is 17 residues long. The V and J ends lost 2 bases and 6 bases respectively, with 24 bases between them. The CDR3 nucleotides are TGCAGTGCTAGAAATCCGGTGGGCAGCGGGCTGCGTGATACGCAGTATTTT. Amino acids: CSARNPVGSGLRDTQYF.

Remarks on this clonotype: Compared with germline, one end of the junction differs, possibly owing to a read error. The chain is built from TRBV20-1 and TRBJ2-5; tentatively, D is TRBD2 (5 bases). The CDR3 covers 14 residues. From germline, CDR1 is DFQATT and CDR2 SNEGSKA (reference sequence). The CDR3 sequence is CGARAEAFGETQYF. Written as DNA, the CDR3 is TGCGGTGCTAGAGCGGAAGCATTTGGAGAGACCCAATACTTC.

This clonotype occurred a few times. Because it lacks the conserved phenylalanine or tryptophan at the end, this CDR3 is likely a read error. It is unclear where the CDR3 begins or ends on the DNA, so no DNA is shown, and the CDR3 is as TCRdb lists it. The chain is built from TRBV20-1 and TRBJ2-7; the DNA was not compared with TRBD2, the D call given in the table. The CDR3 length equals 15 residues, ends included. Germline V CDR1 and CDR2: DFQATT, SNEGSKA (reference sequence). The CDR3 loop reads CSARKGLAGRREPYY.

This clonotype was detected a few times. This rearrangement joins TRBV7-6 to TRBJ2-1; tentative D call: TRBD2 (5 bases). V lost 4 bases, J lost 9 bases, and 10 bases lay in between. This CDR3 spans 12 amino acids. The V gene's germline CDR1 is SGHVS and CDR2 FNYEAQ. CDR3 DNA sequence: TGTGCCAGCAGCTCAATGGCGGGTGAGCAGTTCTTC. Its protein product is CASSSMAGEQFF.

A note on this clonotype: An end of the junction does not agree with germline; a read error may underlie this. The chain has TRBV6-5 and TRBJ2-6; 11 bases agree with TRBD1. The CDR3 consists of 20 residues. Per germline, CDR1 MNHEY and CDR2 SVGAGI. For the CDR3, the DNA is TGTGCTAGCATTTACCTCCTAAGGACAGGGGGCGCGTTGGGGGCCAACGTCCTGACTTTC. Protein sequence: CASIYLLRTGGALGANVLTF.

Worth noting for this clonotype: Since the CDR3 does not end with the conserved phenylalanine or tryptophan, this likely comes from a read error. The rearrangement joins TRBV11-1 to TRBJ2-1, with 9 bases aligning to TRBD2. Looked up from germline, CDR1 is SGHAT and CDR2 is FQDESV (reference sequence). CDR3 length: 16 residues. Written as DNA, the CDR3 is TGTGCTAGGAGTCCAGGGACGCGGGGGGGATACAATGAGCAGTTCTTA. Translation gives CARSPGTRGGYNEQFL.

This clonotype was seen ten or more times. The genes are TRBV11-2 and TRBJ2-3; 14 bases line up with TRBD2. CDR1 SGHAT and CDR2 FQNNGV come from the germline V gene. After removal of 4 bases from V and 6 bases from J, the junction contained 3 bases not matched to a gene. The length of the CDR3 is 15 residues. CDR3 residues: CASSSGLAGVDTQYF. The CDR3 coding sequence is TGTGCCAGCAGCTCGGGACTAGCGGGAGTGGATACGCAGTATTTT.

Comments on this clonotype: A junction boundary mismatches the germline segment, possibly from a read error. V gene TRBV10-1 combines with J gene TRBJ2-1, with TRBD1 identical over 10 bases. Germline V gives CDR1 WNHNN, CDR2 SYGVQD (reference sequence). The CDR3 is 17 amino acids. The CDR3: CASGESRRGQGVDEQSF. Written as DNA, the CDR3 is TGCGCCAGCGGTGAGTCGAGGCGCGGACAGGGGGTTGATGAGCAGTCCTTC.

A note on this clonotype: One end of the junction varies from germline; a read error may be responsible. The chain has TRBV5-1 and TRBJ1-1; no definite D call. The CDR3 has 14 amino acids. From germline, CDR1 is SGHRS and CDR2 YFSETQ. CDR3: CASSLDSLNTEAIF. In DNA, the CDR3 is TGCGCCAGCAGCTTGGACAGTCTGAACACTGAAGCTATCTTT.

The sample holds many counts of this clonotype. V and J are TRBV28 and TRBJ1-4; no reliable D call. V gave up 2 bases and J gave up 5 bases, with 3 bases separating them. This CDR3 has 12 residues. Germline loops: CDR1 MDHEN, CDR2 SYDVKM. This CDR3 reads CASSLANEKLFF. CDR3 bases: TGTGCCAGCAGTTTAGCGAATGAAAAACTGTTTTTT. Variable domain in full (rest from reference TRBV28 and TRBJ1-4): DVKVTQSSRYLVKRTGEKVFLECVQDMDHENMFWYRQDPGLGLRLIYFSYDVKMKEKGDIPEGYSVSREKKERFSLILESASTNQTSMYLCASSLANEKLFFGSGTQLSVL.